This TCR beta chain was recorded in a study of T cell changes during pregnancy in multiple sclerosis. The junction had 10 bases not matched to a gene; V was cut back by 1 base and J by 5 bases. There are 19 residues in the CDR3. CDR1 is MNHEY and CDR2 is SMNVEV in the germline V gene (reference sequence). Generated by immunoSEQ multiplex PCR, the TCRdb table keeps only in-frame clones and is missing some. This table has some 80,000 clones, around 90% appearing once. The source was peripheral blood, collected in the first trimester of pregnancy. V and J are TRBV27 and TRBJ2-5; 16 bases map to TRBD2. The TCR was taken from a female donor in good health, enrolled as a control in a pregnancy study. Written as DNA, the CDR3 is TGTGCCAGCAGTTTATATTCCCCGGGACTAGCGGGAGGGGAGGAGACCCAGTACTTC. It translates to CASSLYSPGLAGGEETQYF.